This entry lists 11 T cell receptor beta chains sequenced from one sample in a study of blood T cell repertoires in COVID-19. Using immunoSEQ multiplex PCR, the repertoire was profiled, and TCRdb retains in-frame clones only, with some absent. This sample has fewer than 250,000 clones; approximately 91% occur once, and the top ten carry 0.65% to 0.85%. Sample: peripheral blood. The receptors come from a man in his forties with acute or convalescent COVID-19.

The V and J genes are TRBV20-1 and TRBJ1-1, with D unclear. The CDR3 covers 11 residues. Germline loops: CDR1 DFQATT, CDR2 SNEGSKA (reference sequence). The CDR3 DNA sequence: TGCGGTCTTGCGGCGGGCACTGAAGCTTTCTTT. Translation: CGLAAGTEAFF.

The V gene is TRBV2, the J gene TRBJ2-7; 12 positions agree with TRBD1. The J segment lost 2 bases and the V segment lost 3 bases, leaving 2 bases of the junction unmatched. The CDR3 is made up of 15 amino acids. Germline V CDR1 and CDR2: SNHLY, FYNNEI. CDR3 residues: CASSDGTGGAYEQYF. The CDR3 DNA reads as TGTGCCAGCAGTGATGGGACAGGGGGCGCCTACGAGCAGTACTTC. The full variable domain, rest sourced from reference TRBV2 and TRBJ2-7, is EPEVTQTPSHQVTQMGQEVILRCVPISNHLYFYWYRQILGQKVEFLVSFYNNEISEKSEIFDDQFSVERPDGSNFTLKIRSTKLEDSAMYFCASSDGTGGAYEQYFGPGTRLTVT.

V is TRBV29-1 and J is TRBJ1-2; 10 nucleotides match TRBD1. The CDR3 contains 16 residues. Germline loops: CDR1 SQVTM, CDR2 ANQGSEA. V gave up 6 bases and J gave up 4 bases; unmatched junction bases: 14. The CDR3 is CSVVDRGRSGVYGYTF. The CDR3 DNA sequence: TGCAGCGTCGTAGACAGGGGGCGATCCGGTGTCTATGGCTACACCTTC.

This clone has more than one count but fewer than ten. This chain links TRBV18 with TRBJ2-1, with D hard to call. The CDR3 consists of 15 residues. V lost 4 bases and J lost 0, with 10 bases in between. In germline, CDR1 is KGHSH, CDR2 LQKENI. The CDR3, as DNA: TGTGCCAGCTCACGTCGAACGAGCTCCTACAATGAGCAGTTCTTC. It translates to CASSRRTSSYNEQFF.

The V call is TRBV7-6, the J call TRBJ2-1; TRBD2 aligns across 14 bases. This CDR3 has 15 amino acids. Trimming took 3 bases from V and 9 from J; bases not matched to a gene: 4. Looked up from germline, CDR1 is SGHVS and CDR2 is FNYEAQ. Here the CDR3 reads CASSLGTSGSVEQFF. As DNA, the CDR3 is TGTGCCAGCAGCTTGGGGACTAGCGGGAGTGTTGAGCAGTTCTTC.

The table lists this clone with a few counts. The rearrangement links TRBV4-2 to TRBJ2-1, with a weak D call TRBD2 (5 bases). The CDR3 has 16 residues. V lost 0 bases, J lost 8 bases, and 17 bases lay in between. Germline V lookup: CDR1 LGHNA, CDR2 YNFKEQ. The CDR3 nucleotides read TGTGCCAGCAGCCAAGATTATAGGAGGCCCGGCGATGAGCAGTTCTTC. Translated: CASSQDYRRPGDEQFF.

Here the CDR3 reads CASSYSRAGQGPYNEQFF. In DNA, the CDR3 is TGTGCCAGCAGTTACTCGAGGGCGGGACAGGGCCCCTACAATGAGCAGTTCTTC. The rearrangement joins TRBV6-2 or TRBV6-3 to TRBJ2-1, with 9 bases lining up with TRBD1. The length of the CDR3 is 18 residues. Germline lookup yields CDR1 MNHEY and CDR2 SVGEGT. The trim removed 0 bases at V and 2 bases at J, leaving 8 bases unmatched.

The chain is built from TRBV18 and TRBJ1-1; 8 positions match TRBD1. The V and J ends lost 3 bases and 11 bases, in that order; junction bases with no gene match: 11. Germline CDR1 is KGHSH and CDR2 is LQKENI. This CDR3 contains 14 residues. CDR3 residues: CASSPALAQGAAFF. CDR3 in DNA: TGTGCCAGCTCACCCGCCCTCGCCCAGGGGGCGGCTTTCTTT.

V and J are TRBV19 and TRBJ2-3, with D possibly TRBD2 on 5 matching bases. This CDR3 comprises 16 residues. Between the trimmed V and J ends, which lost 3 bases and 1 base, there was a span of 14 bases. The V gene's germline CDR1 is LNHDA and CDR2 SQIVND (reference sequence). CDR3: CASSMRVGVRTDTQYF. The DNA for the CDR3 is TGTGCCAGTAGTATGAGAGTCGGGGTTCGCACAGATACGCAGTATTTT.

V and J are TRBV10-2 and TRBJ1-5, with TRBD1 matching over 9 bases. CDR1 is WSHSY and CDR2 is SAAADI in the germline V gene. V trimming: 0 bases; J trimming: 4 bases; junction bases outside the gene matches: 1. The CDR3 runs to 15 residues. CDR3 loop: CASSESDRGNQPQHF. The CDR3 DNA reads as TGCGCCAGCAGTGAGTCCGACAGGGGGAATCAGCCCCAGCATTTT.

V usage is TRBV7-9 and J usage is TRBJ2-5, with D hard to call. Germline CDR1 reads SEHNR; CDR2 reads FQNEAQ (reference sequence). Trimming stripped 5 bases from V and 5 bases from J, with 9 bases between. CDR3 length equals 12 residues. The CDR3 region is CASSPSRETQYF. Here the CDR3 DNA reads TGTGCCAGCAGCCCGAGCAGGGAGACCCAGTACTTC.